This T cell receptor (beta chain) was obtained from a study of identical twins. Study conclusions and caveats: Memory repertoires showed no such pattern, whereas abundant cord blood beta clonotypes carried fewer insertions. Twins' surplus sharing was weaker for beta out-of-frame sequences. Sequences that were out-of-frame, alpha and twin-shared displayed an excess of low generation probability.

From the 5' RACE reads, TCRdb called clonotypes with MiXCR, one entry per CDR3 protein. The sample contains 500,000 to 700,000 distinct CDR3 sequences, roughly 6.6% of which appear only once. The CDR3 is 19 amino acids. The J segment lost 1 base and the V segment lost 0 bases, leaving 12 bases of the junction unmatched. Germline loops: CDR1 SGHDT, CDR2 YYEEEE. This clonotype appeared a few times. Antigen unknown. This sample also belongs to another study, concerning yellow fever vaccine responses in identical twins.

The V and J genes are TRBV5-6 and TRBJ2-1; 8 bases are a match to TRBD2. What was sequenced was PBMCs. The origin of this receptor is a woman under 30 in good health. CDR3 in DNA: TGTGCCAGCAGCTTGGCCTTATCCGGGACTAGGCGGTCCTACAATGAGCAGTTCTTC. It specifies CASSLALSGTRRSYNEQFF.